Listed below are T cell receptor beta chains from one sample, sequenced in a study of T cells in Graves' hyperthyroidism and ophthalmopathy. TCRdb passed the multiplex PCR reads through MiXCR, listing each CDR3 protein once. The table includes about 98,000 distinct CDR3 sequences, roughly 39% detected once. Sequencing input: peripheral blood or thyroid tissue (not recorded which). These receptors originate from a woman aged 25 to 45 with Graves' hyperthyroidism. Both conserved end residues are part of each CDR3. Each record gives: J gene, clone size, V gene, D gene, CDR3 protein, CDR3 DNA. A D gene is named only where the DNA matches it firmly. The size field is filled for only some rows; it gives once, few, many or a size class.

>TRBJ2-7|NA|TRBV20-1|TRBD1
CSAWGTGARSYEQYF
TGCAGTGCTTGGGGGACAGGGGCTAGGTCCTACGAGCAGTACTTC
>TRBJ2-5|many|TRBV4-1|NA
CASSPPVNRDRETQYF
TGCGCCAGCAGCCCCCCCGTTAACAGGGATCGAGAGACCCAGTACTTC
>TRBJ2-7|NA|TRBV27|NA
CASSKTRSYEQYF
TGTGCCAGCAGTAAAACTAGGTCCTACGAGCAGTACTTC
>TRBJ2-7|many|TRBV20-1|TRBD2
CSAAPSGRGYEQYF
TGCAGTGCTGCACCTAGCGGGAGGGGATACGAGCAGTACTTC
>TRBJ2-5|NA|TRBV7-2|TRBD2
CACAGVETQYF
TGTGCCTGCGCGGGAGTAGAGACCCAGTACTTC
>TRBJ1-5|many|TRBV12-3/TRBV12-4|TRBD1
CASSGVGTGSNQPQHF
TGTGCCAGCAGCGGAGTAGGGACAGGGAGCAATCAGCCCCAGCATTTT
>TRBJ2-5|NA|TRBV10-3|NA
CAISEALGKTQYF
TGTGCCATCAGTGAAGCTTTGGGAAAGACCCAGTACTTC
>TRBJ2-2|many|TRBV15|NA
CATSSRTGELFF
TGTGCCACCAGCTCTAGGACCGGGGAGCTGTTTTTT
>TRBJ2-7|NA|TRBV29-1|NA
CSVAQGSYEQYF
TGCAGCGTTGCCCAGGGCAGCTACGAGCAGTACTTC
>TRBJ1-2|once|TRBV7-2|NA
CASSLVGYGCTF
TGTGCCAGCAGCTTAGTGGGTTATGGCTGCACCTTC
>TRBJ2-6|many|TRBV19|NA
CASSIDSLGVGANVLTF
TGTGCCAGTAGTATAGATTCGCTAGGCGTTGGGGCCAACGTCCTGACTTTC
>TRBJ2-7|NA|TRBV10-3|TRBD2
CAVRGDANYEQYF
TGTGCCGTCCGGGGGGACGCAAACTACGAGCAGTACTTC
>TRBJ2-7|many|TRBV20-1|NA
CSARPGYTYEQYF
TGCAGTGCTAGACCAGGTTACACCTACGAGCAGTACTTC
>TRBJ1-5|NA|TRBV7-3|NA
CASSQDITQPQHF
TGTGCCAGCAGCCAAGATATAACTCAGCCCCAGCATTTT
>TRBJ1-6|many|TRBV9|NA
CASTASSSYNSPLHF
TGTGCCAGCACCGCAAGTAGCTCCTATAATTCACCCCTCCACTTT
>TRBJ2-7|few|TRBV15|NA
CATSRGLGSAYEQYF
TGTGCCACCAGCAGGGGTTTGGGGTCCGCCTACGAGCAGTACTTC
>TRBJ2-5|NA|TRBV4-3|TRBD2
CASSTGGGGGETQYF
TGCGCCAGCAGCACGGGAGGAGGTGGAGGGGAGACCCAGTACTTC
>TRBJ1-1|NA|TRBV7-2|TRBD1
CASSLEGTGPAFF
TGTGCCAGCAGCTTAGAAGGGACAGGGCCGGCTTTCTTT
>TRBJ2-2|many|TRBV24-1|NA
CATSVGFRTGELFF
TGTGCCACCAGTGTCGGCTTTCGGACCGGGGAGCTGTTTTTT
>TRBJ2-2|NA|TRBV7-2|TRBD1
CASSSRQGGTGELFF
TGTGCCAGCAGCTCACGACAGGGTGGCACCGGGGAGCTGTTTTTT
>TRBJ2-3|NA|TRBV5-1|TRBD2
CASSLRGLASTDTQYF
TGCGCCAGCAGCTTGAGGGGACTAGCGAGCACAGATACGCAGTATTTT
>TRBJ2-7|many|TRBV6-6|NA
CASSPGVEQYF
TGTGCCAGCAGTCCAGGGGTCGAGCAGTACTTC
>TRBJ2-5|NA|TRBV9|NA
CASSLDLMGGYRDQYF
TGTGCCAGCAGCTTAGATCTAATGGGGGGCTATCGGGACCAGTACTTC
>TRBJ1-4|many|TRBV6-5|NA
CASSYGGEKLFF
TGTGCCAGCAGTTACGGAGGTGAAAAACTGTTTTTT
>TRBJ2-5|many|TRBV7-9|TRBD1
CASTGRQGIQETQYF
TGTGCCAGCACTGGGAGACAGGGAATCCAGGAGACCCAGTACTTC
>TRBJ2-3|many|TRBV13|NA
CASSLGTWQISTDTQYF
TGTGCCAGCAGCTTAGGGACCTGGCAGATTAGCACAGATACGCAGTATTTT
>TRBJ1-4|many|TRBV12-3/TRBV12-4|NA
CASSPHPATNEKLFF
TGTGCCAGCAGCCCCCACCCTGCAACTAATGAAAAACTGTTTTTT
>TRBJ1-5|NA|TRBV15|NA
CATGGQGNQPQHF
TGTGCCACCGGGGGTCAGGGTAATCAGCCCCAGCATTTT
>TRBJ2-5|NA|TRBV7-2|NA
CASSLEAGQETQYF
TGTGCCAGCAGCTTGGAGGCAGGCCAAGAGACCCAGTACTTC
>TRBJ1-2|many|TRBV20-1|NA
CRGDQPSNYGYTF
TGCAGGGGGGACCAACCATCTAACTATGGCTACACCTTC
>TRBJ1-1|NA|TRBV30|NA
CAWSGAMNTEAFF
TGTGCCTGGAGCGGGGCGATGAACACTGAAGCTTTCTTT
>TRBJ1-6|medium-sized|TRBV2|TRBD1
CASEKGQAFNSPLHF
TGTGCCAGCGAGAAGGGACAGGCCTTTAATTCACCCCTCCACTTT
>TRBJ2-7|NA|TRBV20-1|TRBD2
CSARAGGYEQYF
TGCAGTGCTAGAGCGGGGGGGTACGAGCAGTACTTC
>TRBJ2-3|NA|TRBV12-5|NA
CASGLAPWDTQYF
TGTGCTAGTGGTTTGGCCCCTTGGGATACGCAGTATTTT
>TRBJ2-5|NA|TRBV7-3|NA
CASSLSPGSKETQYF
TGTGCCAGCAGCTTAAGTCCTGGTAGTAAAGAGACCCAGTACTTC
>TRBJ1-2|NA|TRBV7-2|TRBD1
CATTQGPDGYTF
TGTGCCACAACACAGGGGCCGGATGGCTACACCTTC
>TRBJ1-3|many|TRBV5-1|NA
CASSLGDPGGNTIYF
TGCGCCAGCAGCTTGGGCGACCCGGGTGGAAACACCATATATTTT
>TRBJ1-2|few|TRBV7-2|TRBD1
CASSRRGLGGYGYTF
TGTGCCAGCAGCCGAAGGGGGCTCGGGGGGTATGGCTACACCTTC
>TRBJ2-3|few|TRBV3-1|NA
CASSHRLEGADTQYF
TGTGCCAGCAGCCATCGCCTTGAGGGCGCAGATACGCAGTATTTT
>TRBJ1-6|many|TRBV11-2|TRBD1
CASSLATGGNSPLHF
TGTGCCAGCAGCTTGGCGACAGGGGGTAATTCACCCCTCCACTTT
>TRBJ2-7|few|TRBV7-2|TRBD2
CASSPIRTSGSEQYF
TGTGCCAGCAGCCCGATCCGGACTAGCGGGAGCGAGCAGTACTTC
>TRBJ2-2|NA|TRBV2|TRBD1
CASSAQGAPHRELFF
TGTGCCAGCAGTGCACAGGGGGCGCCTCACAGGGAGCTGTTTTTT
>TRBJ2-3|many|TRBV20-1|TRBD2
CSAREREGPYTQYF
TGCAGTGCTAGAGAGCGGGAGGGCCCCTATACGCAGTATTTT
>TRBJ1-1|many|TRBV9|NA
CASSVEYNTEAFF
TGTGCCAGCAGCGTAGAGTACAACACTGAAGCTTTCTTT
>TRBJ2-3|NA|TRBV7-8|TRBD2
CASSQDYSGGRATDTQYF
TGTGCCAGCAGCCAAGATTATTCTGGCGGGAGGGCCACAGATACGCAGTATTTT
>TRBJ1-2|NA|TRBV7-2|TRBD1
CVGSGTGSYGYTF
TGTGTCGGCAGTGGGACAGGATCCTATGGCTACACCTTC
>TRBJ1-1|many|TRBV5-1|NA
CASSFSNTEAFF
TGCGCCAGCAGCTTCAGTAACACTGAAGCTTTCTTT
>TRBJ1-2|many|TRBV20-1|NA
CSAVGGALYYGYTF
TGCAGTGCCGTCGGAGGGGCGTTATACTATGGCTACACCTTC
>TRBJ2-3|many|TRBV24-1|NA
CATSDFGIATDTQYF
TGTGCCACCAGTGATTTCGGGATCGCCACAGATACGCAGTATTTT
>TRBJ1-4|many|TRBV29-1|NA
CSVVQGGEKLFF
TGCAGCGTGGTACAGGGCGGGGAAAAACTGTTTTTT
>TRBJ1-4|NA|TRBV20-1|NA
CSARELQGMGENLFF
TGCAGTGCTAGAGAACTTCAAGGGATGGGGGAAAATCTGTTTTTT
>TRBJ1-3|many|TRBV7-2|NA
CASSFSAVSGNTIYF
TGTGCCAGCAGCTTCAGTGCGGTCTCTGGAAACACCATATATTTT
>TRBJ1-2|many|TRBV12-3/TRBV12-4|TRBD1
CASSRQGLGGYTF
TGTGCCAGCAGTCGACAGGGGTTGGGTGGCTACACCTTC
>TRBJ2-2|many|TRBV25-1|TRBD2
CASSEGGTGELFF
TGTGCCAGCAGTGAGGGGGGGACCGGGGAGCTGTTTTTT
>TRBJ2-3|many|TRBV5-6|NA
CASSFSSYTDTQYF
TGTGCCAGCAGCTTTAGTTCCTACACAGATACGCAGTATTTT
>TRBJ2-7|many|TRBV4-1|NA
CASSQDSGATRYEQYF
TGCGCCAGCAGCCAAGATTCCGGGGCAACCCGCTACGAGCAGTACTTC
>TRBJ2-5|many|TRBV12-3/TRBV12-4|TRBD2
CASSLPPGGLAADQETQYF
TGTGCCAGCAGTCTCCCTCCCGGCGGACTAGCGGCCGATCAAGAGACCCAGTACTTC
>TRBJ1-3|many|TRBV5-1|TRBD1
CASSWGATGSGNTIYF
TGCGCCAGCAGCTGGGGGGCGACAGGGTCTGGAAACACCATATATTTT
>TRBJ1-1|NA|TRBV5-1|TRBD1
CASSIGQGVNTEAFF
TGCGCCAGCAGCATAGGACAGGGTGTGAACACTGAAGCTTTCTTT
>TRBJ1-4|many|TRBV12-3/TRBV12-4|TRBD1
CASSQSTGGNEKLFF
TGTGCCAGCAGTCAGAGCACAGGGGGAAATGAAAAACTGTTTTTT